This T cell receptor (beta chain) stems from a study of blood T cell repertoires in COVID-19. In the study overall: T cells, B-cell-depleted T cells, or PBMCs provided the cDNA or gDNA that served as material.

The method was immunoSEQ multiplex PCR; TCRdb's version includes in-frame clones alone and lacks a portion of them. Among about 200,000 clones listed, about nine tenths were seen once. The source is a man aged 18 to 29 with active or convalescent COVID-19. The specimen sequenced was peripheral blood.

CDR3 bases: TGTGCCAGCAGCCAACAGGGGACAGAGGGAAACACCATATATTTT. Encoded protein: CASSQQGTEGNTIYF. V is TRBV3-1 (or the pseudogene TRBV3-2) and J is TRBJ1-3; 7 bases fit TRBD1. This CDR3 spans 15 amino acids. V was clipped by 2 bases and J by 4 bases; unmatched bases: 5. Germline V lookup: CDR1 LGHDT, CDR2 YNNKEL (reference sequence).